A single sample gave rise to the 21 T cell receptor beta chains below, sequenced in a study of shared clonotypes between healthy human individuals. Produced via immunoSEQ multiplex PCR; TCRdb's table is partial and in-frame only. The sample records 550,000 to 750,000 clones, around 95% being singletons. Naive CD8 cells comprised CD45RO-negative, CCR7-positively selected cells, excluding terminally differentiated effector memory CD45RA+ cells. Sequenced: naive CD8+ T cells sorted from blood. These receptors were taken from a woman in her 30s in good health.

This clone came up once. V usage is TRBV7-2 and J usage is TRBJ1-3; no reliable D call. Germline V lookup: CDR1 SGHTA, CDR2 FQGNSA. Deletions cut 1 base from V and 0 bases from J, with 7 bases between. This CDR3 contains 15 residues. CDR3 residues: CASSLGRGSGNTIYF. The CDR3 DNA follows: TGTGCCAGCAGCTTAGGGCGGGGCTCTGGAAACACCATATATTTT.

The chain has TRBV9 and TRBJ2-7; 11 nucleotides match TRBD2. V was clipped by 2 bases and J by 2 bases; unmatched bases: 3. The CDR3 consists of 15 residues. Germline V CDR1 and CDR2: SGDLS, YYNGEE. The CDR3 loop is CASSVSSGRTYEQYF. CDR3 coding DNA: TGTGCCAGCAGCGTCTCTAGCGGGAGGACCTACGAGCAGTACTTC.

This chain joins TRBV4-1 and TRBJ2-3; 7 nucleotides match TRBD2. This CDR3 has 16 residues. Germline V lookup: CDR1 MGHRA, CDR2 YSYEKL. Trimming removed 4 bases from V and 2 bases from J; junction bases left unmatched: 9. The CDR3 DNA sequence: TGCGCCAGCAGCCTAAGATCTAGCGGTTACACAGATACGCAGTATTTT. This gives the protein CASSLRSSGYTDTQYF.

This chain links TRBV5-4 with TRBJ1-2, with no clear D. The V and J ends lost 9 bases and 4 bases respectively, with 16 bases between them. This CDR3 contains 13 residues. Germline V lookup: CDR1 SGHNT, CDR2 YYREEE (reference sequence). This CDR3 reads CATLSGSSYGYTF. The CDR3 nucleotides read TGTGCCACACTCAGCGGCTCTAGCTATGGCTACACCTTC. The variable domain in full, with the rest retrieved from reference TRBV5-4 and TRBJ1-2, is ETGVTQSPTHLIKTRGQQVTLRCSSQSGHNTVSWYQQALGQGPQFIFQYYREEENGRGNFPPRFSGLQFPNYSSELNVNALELDDSALYLCATLSGSSYGYTFGSGTRLTVV.

The genes are TRBV10-3 and TRBJ2-2; the match to TRBD2 covers 14 bases. Trimming removed 2 bases from V and 7 bases from J; junction bases left unmatched: 12. Germline V CDR1 and CDR2: ENHRY, SYGVKD. This CDR3 contains 19 residues. The chain's CDR3 is CAISEDRGLAGVLHGELFF. The CDR3 region has the DNA TGTGCCATCAGTGAGGATCGGGGACTAGCGGGAGTTTTGCACGGGGAGCTGTTTTTT.

The chain is built from TRBV19 and TRBJ1-1; no clear D gene. Germline V gene lookup returns CDR1 LNHDA and CDR2 SQIVND (reference sequence). The CDR3 contains 15 residues. Trimming stripped 5 bases from V and 7 bases from J, with 20 bases between. The DNA for the CDR3 is TGTGCCAGTAGTCCCCGGACGGAAGCCCTCCATGAAGCTTTCTTT. It codes for CASSPRTEALHEAFF.

The V call is TRBV2, the J call TRBJ2-3, with TRBD1 identical over 10 bases. The CDR3 sequence is 15 residues long. V dropped 6 bases and J dropped 4; count of bases not matched to a gene: 7. Germline V gene data show CDR1 as SNHLY and CDR2 as FYNNEI. The DNA of the CDR3 is TGTGCCAGCAGAAGGGACAGGGGAAGGGCAGATACGCAGTATTTT. It is translated as CASRRDRGRADTQYF.

A remark on this clone: Different DNA sequences within this sample yield the same CDR3. CDR3 residues: CASSLDGEETQYF. The CDR3 DNA sequence: TGTGCCAGCAGCTTAGACGGAGAAGAGACCCAGTACTTC. The chain is built from TRBV5-8 and TRBJ2-5; D unclear. The germline CDR1 and CDR2 sequences are SGHTS and YDEGEE. The CDR3 covers 13 residues. V was shortened by 2 bases and J by 3 bases, with 8 bases between the two germline ends.

The V and J genes are TRBV29-1 and TRBJ2-1; 8 bases line up with TRBD2. CDR3 length: 13 amino acids. The junction had 3 bases not matched to a gene; V was cut back by 4 bases and J by 4 bases. CDR1 and CDR2 from the germline V gene are SQVTM and ANQGSEA. The CDR3 is CSVAGGLYNEQFF. The CDR3 nucleotides are TGCAGCGTTGCGGGAGGGCTTTACAATGAGCAGTTCTTC.

This clone was recorded only once. The chain employs TRBV27 and TRBJ2-7; 7 positions agree with TRBD1. V lost 4 bases and J lost 6; bases outside the gene matches: 6. The CDR3 consists of 13 residues. Germline V gene lookup returns CDR1 MNHEY and CDR2 SMNVEV (reference sequence). The CDR3 DNA sequence: TGTGCCAGCAGTTCGACAGGGCCCCCCGAGCAGTACTTC. Translation gives CASSSTGPPEQYF.

The genes are TRBV2 and TRBJ2-7, with no clear D. The CDR3 consists of 13 residues. Trimming removed 7 bases from V and 2 bases from J, with 12 bases in between. Germline values: CDR1 SNHLY, CDR2 FYNNEI. The CDR3 region is CASTPRWTYEQYF. Here the CDR3 DNA reads TGTGCCAGCACCCCTCGGTGGACCTACGAGCAGTACTTC. Looking up the rest from reference TRBV2 and TRBJ2-7 gives the full variable domain: EPEVTQTPSHQVTQMGQEVILRCVPISNHLYFYWYRQILGQKVEFLVSFYNNEISEKSEIFDDQFSVERPDGSNFTLKIRSTKLEDSAMYFCASTPRWTYEQYFGPGTRLTVT.

This sequence joins TRBV28 and TRBJ2-3, with a possible D match to TRBD2 (5 bases). V was pared by 6 bases and J by 2 bases, with 18 bases between. The germline gives CDR1 MDHEN, CDR2 SYDVKM. The CDR3 is made up of 16 amino acids. CDR3 loop: CASSALAERNTDTQYF. In DNA form, the CDR3 reads TGTGCCAGCAGCGCCCTGGCGGAGCGGAACACAGATACGCAGTATTTT.

Regarding this clone: Other DNA sequences of this sample code for an identical CDR3. The V gene is TRBV28, the J gene TRBJ2-1; D is tentatively TRBD1 or TRBD2 (5 bases each). V lost 2 bases to trimming and J lost 2 bases, with 10 bases between them. The V gene's germline CDR1 is MDHEN and CDR2 SYDVKM. The CDR3 has 15 amino acids. The CDR3 loop reads CASSLPGRAYNEQFF. The CDR3 bases are TGTGCCAGCAGTTTACCGGGACGAGCCTACAATGAGCAGTTCTTC.

V gene TRBV19 combines with J gene TRBJ1-1, with 9 bases aligning to TRBD1. The CDR3 contains 13 residues. The ends lost 6 bases at V and 6 bases at J; junction bases unmatched: 5. Germline values: CDR1 LNHDA, CDR2 SQIVND (reference sequence). The CDR3 here is CASRTGGLAEAFF. CDR3 DNA sequence: TGTGCCAGTAGGACAGGGGGTTTAGCTGAAGCTTTCTTT.

The table lists this clone with a count of one. The chain has TRBV5-4 and TRBJ1-1, with D possibly being TRBD1 (5 bases). Germline V gives CDR1 SGHNT, CDR2 YYREEE (reference sequence). Deletions cut 3 bases from V and 4 bases from J, with 7 bases between. CDR3 length: 12 residues. The CDR3 coding sequence is TGTGCCAGCAGCTCCGGGGGCACTGAAGCTTTCTTT. Protein: CASSSGGTEAFF.

The chain carries TRBV29-1 and TRBJ1-2, with TRBD1 matching over 11 bases. Germline CDR1 SQVTM, CDR2 ANQGSEA. V lost 4 bases and J lost 4; bases outside the gene matches: 5. This CDR3 region has 14 residues. The CDR3 nucleotides are TGCAGCGTTGTTGGACAGGGGGCCGGCTATGGCTACACCTTC. It encodes CSVVGQGAGYGYTF.

Written as DNA, the CDR3 is TGTGCCAGCTCACGATCCAGGGTGGGATACGAGCAGTACTTC. It translates to CASSRSRVGYEQYF. The genes are TRBV18 and TRBJ2-7, with D perhaps TRBD1 (5 bases). The germline CDR1 and CDR2 sequences are KGHSH and LQKENI. With 4 bases removed from V and 4 bases from J, the gap between germline ends came to 14 bases. This CDR3 is built from 14 residues.

The chain is built from TRBV2 and TRBJ2-7; D perhaps matches TRBD1 (6 bases). Trimming removed 8 bases from V and 2 bases from J, with 13 bases in between. This CDR3 has 13 amino acids. Germline lookup yields CDR1 SNHLY and CDR2 FYNNEI. The CDR3 nucleotides read TGTGCCAGCGGACGGGACACTCCCTACGAGCAGTACTTC. Translating gives CASGRDTPYEQYF.

The V and J genes are TRBV27 and TRBJ2-7; D call uncertain. V lost 4 bases to trimming and J lost 3 bases, with 13 bases between them. The CDR3 is made up of 14 amino acids. Germline CDR1 is MNHEY and CDR2 is SMNVEV (reference sequence). CDR3 nucleotides: TGTGCCAGCAGTTCCTGGCAGGAACGCTACGAGCAGTACTTC. It translates to CASSSWQERYEQYF.

This rearrangement joins TRBV2 to TRBJ2-7, with 9 bases matching TRBD2. The CDR3 is 16 amino acids. The V gene's germline CDR1 is SNHLY and CDR2 FYNNEI. Trimming at V came to 6 bases and at J to 2 bases, leaving 11 bases not matched to a gene. This chain's CDR3 is CASRKLAGSGTYEQYF. The CDR3 DNA follows: TGTGCCAGCAGGAAGCTAGCGGGATCGGGGACCTACGAGCAGTACTTC.

The chain links TRBV27 to TRBJ2-5; 8 nucleotides align to TRBD2. The CDR3 sequence is 15 residues long. Germline assignment: CDR1 MNHEY and CDR2 SMNVEV (reference sequence). The V gene end was trimmed by 6 bases and the J gene end by 1 base; junction bases not matched to a gene: 7. The CDR3 is CASSPLAGTQETQYF. DNA for the CDR3: TGTGCCAGCAGCCCCTTAGCGGGGACCCAAGAGACCCAGTACTTC.